These 28 T cell receptor beta chains originate from one sample sequenced in a study of T cell changes during pregnancy in multiple sclerosis. Sequencing was performed with immunoSEQ multiplex PCR; in TCRdb, only in-frame clones are kept and a portion is missing. The data contain approximately 50,000 clones, approximately 93% of them seen just once; the ten biggest clones take up approximately 0.31%. The sequencing here drew on CD4+ T cells from peripheral blood mononuclear cells, taken in the third trimester of pregnancy. The receptor set was obtained from a female donor with multiple sclerosis, enrolled in a pregnancy study.

V usage is TRBV5-6 and J usage is TRBJ2-3; 7 bases agree with TRBD1. Germline loops: CDR1 SGHDT, CDR2 YYEEEE. The length of the CDR3 is 17 residues. J was trimmed by 0 bases and V by 4 bases; bases with no gene match: 11. The CDR3 sequence: CASSNRDRLRSTDTQYF. In DNA, the CDR3 is TGTGCCAGCAGCAACCGGGACAGATTACGTAGCACAGATACGCAGTATTTT.

This chain links TRBV18 with TRBJ2-2, with TRBD2 identical over 8 bases. Germline CDR1 reads KGHSH; CDR2 reads LQKENI. The CDR3 is 16 amino acids. V trimming: 0 bases; J trimming: 2 bases; junction bases outside the gene matches: 2. For the CDR3, the DNA is TGTGCCAGCTCACCACCGGCGGGGGGAAACACCGGGGAGCTGTTTTTT. This sequence encodes CASSPPAGGNTGELFF.

This rearrangement joins TRBV6-1 to TRBJ2-7; TRBD1 is a possible D gene (6 bases). V shed 8 bases and J shed 1 base, with 12 bases lying between them. Germline CDR1 MNHNS, CDR2 SASEGT. The CDR3 loop spans 13 amino acids. The CDR3 is CASAGTYSYEQYF. The CDR3 bases are TGTGCCAGCGCCGGGACATATTCCTACGAGCAGTACTTC.

The rearrangement links TRBV5-4 to TRBJ2-2, with a tentative D call TRBD1 (6 bases). Per the germline V gene, CDR1 is SGHNT and CDR2 is YYREEE (reference sequence). V was shortened by 5 bases and J by 7 bases, with 12 bases between the two germline ends. The CDR3 has 13 residues. The CDR3 nucleotides read TGTGCCAGCAGACAGGGAATAGACGGGGAGCTGTTTTTT. Encoded protein: CASRQGIDGELFF.

CDR3 nucleotides: TGTGCCTGGAGTGCTCGCCTACCGGGCGGGGAGCTGTTTTTT. It translates to CAWSARLPGGELFF. This chain links TRBV30 with TRBJ2-2; D ambiguous. With 1 base removed from V and 7 bases from J, the gap between germline ends came to 13 bases. The CDR3 is 14 amino acids. The V gene's germline CDR1 is GTSNPN and CDR2 SVGIG (reference sequence).

The chain links TRBV7-2 to TRBJ2-7, with 9 bases matching TRBD1. Germline V lookup: CDR1 SGHTA, CDR2 FQGNSA. CDR3 size: 15 residues. J was trimmed by 2 bases and V by 5 bases; bases with no gene match: 7. The CDR3 DNA is TGTGCCAGCAGCCCGATTGGGACAGGGCCCTACGAGCAGTACTTC. Amino acids: CASSPIGTGPYEQYF.

V and J are TRBV19 and TRBJ2-1; weak D call: TRBD1 (6 bases). This CDR3 has 20 residues. Per the germline V gene, CDR1 is LNHDA and CDR2 is SQIVND (reference sequence). V was cut by 0 bases and J by 0 bases, with 21 bases left in between. The CDR3: CASSIDMGASILRSYNEQFF. The DNA for the CDR3 is TGTGCCAGTAGTATAGATATGGGGGCTAGCATTCTCCGCTCCTACAATGAGCAGTTCTTC.

The chain recombines TRBV14 with TRBJ2-5, with 10 bases lining up with TRBD2. This CDR3 has 14 residues. Trimming took 2 bases from V and 4 from J; bases not matched to a gene: 1. Looked up from germline, CDR1 is SGHDN and CDR2 is FVKESK. CDR3 sequence (DNA): TGTGCCAGCAGCCAAATAGCGGGAGGAGAGACCCAGTACTTC. It encodes CASSQIAGGETQYF.

The rearrangement links TRBV7-2 to TRBJ2-6; the match to TRBD1 covers 8 bases. From germline, CDR1 is SGHTA and CDR2 FQGNSA. V trimming: 6 bases; J trimming: 1 base; junction bases outside the gene matches: 11. The length of the CDR3 is 18 residues. The CDR3 protein is CASRRGAGGASGANVLTF. The DNA of the CDR3 is TGTGCCAGCAGAAGGGGGGCAGGGGGCGCGTCTGGGGCCAACGTCCTGACTTTC.

J is TRBJ1-2 and V is TRBV18, with 7 bases that match TRBD1. The CDR3 length is 13 residues. Germline values: CDR1 KGHSH, CDR2 LQKENI. The V gene end was trimmed by 2 bases and the J gene end by 4 bases; junction bases not matched to a gene: 1. The CDR3 DNA sequence: TGTGCCAGCTCACCAGACAGGGCCTATGGCTACACCTTC. This translates into CASSPDRAYGYTF.

This chain connects TRBV9 to TRBJ2-3; perhaps TRBD2 as D (6 bases). This CDR3 region has 15 residues. The V gene lost 3 bases and the J gene lost 5 bases, with 16 bases spanning the gap. CDR1 and CDR2 from the germline V gene are SGDLS and YYNGEE. The DNA of the CDR3 is TGTGCCAGCAGCGCCACTGGGACTCACCGAGATACGCAGTATTTT. Amino acids: CASSATGTHRDTQYF.

J is TRBJ2-1 and V is TRBV10-1; D is perhaps TRBD2 (5 bases). Trimming removed 7 bases at V and 5 bases at J, with 6 bases between. The germline gives CDR1 WNHNN, CDR2 SYGVQD (reference sequence). The CDR3 has 11 residues. CDR3 coding DNA: TGCGCCAGCATGAGGGACAATGAGCAGTTCTTC. As protein: CASMRDNEQFF.

This chain joins TRBV5-1 and TRBJ1-2; 10 bases agree with TRBD1. V shed 2 bases and J 2 bases; nucleotides not matched to a gene: 3. The length of the CDR3 is 15 residues. Germline V gene sequence: CDR1 SGHRS, CDR2 YFSETQ. The CDR3, as DNA: TGCGCCAGCAGCTTTCTGACAGGGGGCAACTATGGCTACACCTTC. Residues: CASSFLTGGNYGYTF.

The sample holds one count of this clone. The gene calls are TRBV7-6 and TRBJ2-1; 11 bases agree with TRBD2. Germline lookup yields CDR1 SGHVS and CDR2 FNYEAQ. CDR3 length: 15 amino acids. J was trimmed by 7 bases and V by 2 bases; bases with no gene match: 4. Written as DNA, the CDR3 is TGTGCCAGCAGCTTACGACTAGCGGGAATTAATGAGCAGTTCTTC. Protein sequence: CASSLRLAGINEQFF.

V is TRBV4-1 and J is TRBJ1-3; TRBD1 matches at 9 bases. The CDR3 has 17 amino acids. V gave up 6 bases and J gave up 1 base; unmatched junction bases: 10. Germline V gene data show CDR1 as MGHRA and CDR2 as YSYEKL. The chain's CDR3 is CASSQLLQGASGNTIYF. The CDR3 nucleotides are TGCGCCAGCAGTCAGCTCCTACAGGGGGCTTCTGGAAACACCATATATTTT.

The chain uses TRBV10-3 and TRBJ2-5; 9 bases agree with TRBD1. V lost 4 bases, J lost 1 base, and 1 base stayed unmatched. The V gene's germline CDR1 is ENHRY and CDR2 SYGVKD. The CDR3 runs to 14 residues. The CDR3 protein is CAISGDRVQETQYF. The CDR3 DNA follows: TGTGCCATCAGTGGGGACAGGGTCCAAGAGACCCAGTACTTC.

This chain connects TRBV18 to TRBJ2-3; 8 bases are shared with TRBD1. There are 16 residues in the CDR3. Per germline, CDR1 KGHSH and CDR2 LQKENI. V shed 3 bases and J 0 bases; nucleotides not matched to a gene: 5. CDR3 residues: CASSPRTGSSTDTQYF. DNA for the CDR3: TGTGCCAGCTCACCCCGGACAGGGAGTAGCACAGATACGCAGTATTTT.

The chain joins TRBV6-5 to TRBJ1-4; 10 bases are shared with TRBD1. Germline V gene sequence: CDR1 MNHEY, CDR2 SVGAGI. With V trimmed by 5 bases and J by 8 bases, 8 bases remained unmatched. The CDR3 sequence is 15 residues long. The CDR3: CASSPLGTGEEKLFF. The CDR3 DNA follows: TGTGCCAGCAGTCCTCTCGGGACAGGGGAAGAAAAACTGTTTTTT.

In the case of this clone: Relative to the germline gene, one junction end is altered; a read error may explain this. The chain is built from TRBV28 and TRBJ2-4; 7 positions match TRBD1. Looked up from germline, CDR1 is MDHEN and CDR2 is SYDVKM. The CDR3 has 12 amino acids. CDR3 bases: TGTGCCAGCAGCATAACCGGGACAGTCGCTCACTTC. Protein product: CASSITGTVAHF. The full variable domain, in which reference TRBV28 and TRBJ2-4 provide the parts outside the CDR3, is DVKVTQSSRYLVKRTGEKVFLECVQDMDHENMFWYRQDPGLGLRLIYFSYDVKMKEKGDIPEGYSVSREKKERFSLILESASTNQTSMYLCASSITGTVAHFGAGTRLSVL.

V usage is TRBV14 and J usage is TRBJ2-1; 13 bases map to TRBD2. The V gene end was trimmed by 6 bases and the J gene end by 8 bases; junction bases not matched to a gene: 7. The CDR3 has 15 residues. The germline gives CDR1 SGHDN, CDR2 FVKESK. CDR3 loop: CASRRGTSGIDEQFF. The CDR3 DNA reads as TGTGCCAGCAGACGTGGGACTAGCGGGATAGATGAGCAGTTCTTC.

This chain joins TRBV19 and TRBJ1-1; 9 nucleotides line up with TRBD1. Germline-derived CDR1 and CDR2 are LNHDA and SQIVND (reference sequence). CDR3 length: 14 amino acids. Trimming removed 7 bases from V and 9 bases from J; junction bases left unmatched: 12. This CDR3 is CASTPQTGQGKAFF. The CDR3 coding sequence is TGTGCCAGTACCCCCCAAACCGGACAGGGGAAAGCTTTCTTT.

This chain uses TRBV5-6 with TRBJ1-3; D is possibly TRBD1 (6 bases). This CDR3 has 16 residues. V lost 4 bases to trimming and J lost 1 base, with 15 bases between them. The V gene's germline CDR1 is SGHDT and CDR2 YYEEEE. CDR3 in DNA: TGTGCCAGCAGCCCGGCCGACAGGCCATCTGGAAACACCATATATTTT. It yields the protein CASSPADRPSGNTIYF.

The chain is built from TRBV28 and TRBJ1-4; 8 bases agree with TRBD1. This CDR3 spans 16 amino acids. The germline V gene has CDR1 MDHEN and CDR2 SYDVKM. J was trimmed by 2 bases and V by 2 bases; bases with no gene match: 4. The CDR3 DNA follows: TGTGCCAGCAGTTTAAGACAGGGGTTGACTAATGAAAAACTGTTTTTT. This sequence encodes CASSLRQGLTNEKLFF.

This sequence joins TRBV29-1 and TRBJ1-2; 9 bases fit TRBD1. Trimming took 7 bases from V and 5 from J; bases not matched to a gene: 8. Germline CDR1 is SQVTM and CDR2 is ANQGSEA. This CDR3 contains 13 residues. The DNA of the CDR3 is TGCAGCGCAGGACCGGGACAGGGTTATGGCTACACCTTC. Translation gives CSAGPGQGYGYTF.

The chain combines TRBV4-1 with TRBJ2-4; D uncertain. Trimming left V 4 bases short and J 0 bases short, with 10 bases between. This CDR3 comprises 15 residues. The germline V gene encodes CDR1 MGHRA and CDR2 YSYEKL. CDR3 nucleotides: TGCGCCAGCAGCCGAATAGCCGTAGCCAAAAACATTCAGTACTTC. Its protein product is CASSRIAVAKNIQYF.

The chain is built from TRBV1 and TRBJ1-2; the table names TRBD1, a call not compared with the DNA. TRBV1 constitutes a pseudogene. The CDR3 has 12 residues. The CDR3 DNA reads as TGCACCAGCAGCCGACAGGGTAAGGGCTACACCTTC. It translates to CTSSRQGKGYTF.

The chain employs TRBV11-3 and TRBJ2-5; 8 bases fit TRBD2. CDR1 SGHNT and CDR2 YENEEA come from the germline V gene. The CDR3 covers 15 residues. Trimming took 1 base from V and 0 from J; bases not matched to a gene: 1. Here the CDR3 DNA reads TGTGCCAGCAGCTTAGCGGGGGGGCACCAAGAGACCCAGTACTTC. It is translated as CASSLAGGHQETQYF.

This rearrangement joins TRBV4-1 to TRBJ2-2, with D possibly matching TRBD1 (6 bases). Per the germline V gene, CDR1 is MGHRA and CDR2 is YSYEKL. The germline V and J ends were trimmed by 0 bases and 1 base, with 12 bases remaining between them. This CDR3 region has 17 residues. CDR3 in amino acids: CASSQDWGQWNTGELFF. The DNA of the CDR3 is TGCGCCAGCAGCCAAGATTGGGGACAATGGAACACCGGGGAGCTGTTTTTT.